One and the same sample provided the 2 T cell receptor beta chains below, sequenced in a study of cytomegalovirus exposure and HLA in healthy donors. Primers for the PCR totalled 60 Vbeta and 13 Jbeta. Some clones are missing from TCRdb's copy, which holds only in-frame ones; the method was immunoSEQ multiplex PCR. The sample lists approximately 170,000 clones; around 80% were seen once. The source material was PBMCs. The source of these receptors is a woman in her forties or fifties in good health and CMV-seropositive.

This rearrangement joins TRBV29-1 to TRBJ2-3, with 14 bases that match TRBD2. Looked up from germline, CDR1 is SQVTM and CDR2 is ANQGSEA. This CDR3 is built from 14 residues. The ends lost 6 bases at V and 4 bases at J; junction bases unmatched: 3. The CDR3 here is CSVVTSGGADTQYF. CDR3 nucleotide sequence: TGCAGCGTCGTGACTAGCGGGGGGGCAGATACGCAGTATTTT.

This rearrangement joins TRBV5-1 to TRBJ2-1; 9 bases map to TRBD2. Germline V gene lookup returns CDR1 SGHRS and CDR2 YFSETQ. The V segment lost 0 bases and the J segment 6 bases; nucleotides outside the gene matches: 4. The CDR3 extends over 15 amino acids. CDR3 DNA sequence: TGCGCCAGCAGCTTGGATGGGACTAGCTTCAATGAGCAGTTCTTC. This translates into CASSLDGTSFNEQFF. Variable domain in full (rest from reference TRBV5-1 and TRBJ2-1): KAGVTQTPRYLIKTRGQQVTLSCSPISGHRSVSWYQQTPGQGLQFLFEYFSETQRNKGNFPGRFSGRQFSNSRSEMNVSTLELGDSALYLCASSLDGTSFNEQFFGPGTRLTVL.